This T cell receptor beta chain was sequenced in a study of blood T cells in healthy people across ages. The draw of peripheral blood yielded ten milliliters from each donor. Only a few counts were recorded for this clonotype. Then a second PCR, running about 6 to 11 cycles, was carried out with a sample-barcoded 5' primer and a J-beta primer mix. The template-switch adaptor, which had 12 random nucleotides, put a tag on each cDNA molecule. TCRdb fed the 5' RACE reads into MiXCR, producing one record per CDR3 protein. The repertoire holds fewer than 650,000 distinct CDR3 sequences, with 27% as singletons. Germline CDR1 and CDR2: MNHEY and SVGAGI. The CDR3 is 13 amino acids. V dropped 6 bases and J dropped 0 bases, with 9 bases sitting between them. The data also belong to a second study, concerning T cells of mothers and their children. As that study records: Donation involved a few healthy Caucasian mothers and the six children that they had. Slightly higher, non-significant overlap characterized related mother-child pairs relative to unrelated pairs.

This sequence was found in a boy aged 2-9 years in good health. The sample comprised blood. V and J are TRBV6-5 and TRBJ2-7; D perhaps matches TRBD2 (6 bases). The CDR3 region is CASSRGVSYEQYF. CDR3 DNA sequence: TGTGCCAGCAGCCGCGGGGTCTCCTACGAGCAGTACTTC.